The TCR beta chain described here comes from a study of T-cell reconstitution after alpha-beta-depleted transplantation in children. Preparing the TCRbeta library involved the use of unique molecular identifiers. One entry per CDR3 protein results from TCRdb running MiXCR on the PCR reads. The sample has about 610,000 distinct CDR3 sequences, roughly a tenth seen once; the top ten hold less than 4.5%. V dropped 5 bases and J dropped 7; count of bases not matched to a gene: 12. This CDR3 comprises 16 residues. Germline V gene lookup returns CDR1 MNHNS and CDR2 SASEGT. V is TRBV6-1 and J is TRBJ1-2, with TRBD1 matching 11 bases. Sequenced here: PBMCs from the stem cell graft donor, sampled from the stem cell graft. The clonotype comes from a human donor who donated a stem cell graft to a child with acute myeloid leukemia. The CDR3 spells CASSRTGGADLGGYTF. The CDR3 coding sequence is TGTGCCAGCAGTCGGACAGGGGGCGCAGATCTAGGTGGCTACACCTTC.